This T cell receptor beta chain came from a study of T cell changes during pregnancy in multiple sclerosis. The germline gives CDR1 SQVTM, CDR2 ANQGSEA. This CDR3 spans 15 amino acids. J gave up 4 bases and V 6 bases, and 6 bases lay outside the gene matches. Using immunoSEQ multiplex PCR, the repertoire was profiled, and TCRdb retains in-frame clones only, with some absent. The repertoire holds some 46,000 clones, with roughly 90% as singletons. This clone was seen a single time. The receptor's source is a female donor with multiple sclerosis, enrolled in a pregnancy study. V usage is TRBV29-1 and J usage is TRBJ2-3, with 14 positions matching TRBD2. Sequencing used CD4+ T cells from peripheral blood mononuclear cells, obtained after pregnancy. DNA of the CDR3: TGCAGCGTGAAGACTAGCGGGAGGGCCCCAGATACGCAGTATTTT. As protein: CSVKTSGRAPDTQYF.